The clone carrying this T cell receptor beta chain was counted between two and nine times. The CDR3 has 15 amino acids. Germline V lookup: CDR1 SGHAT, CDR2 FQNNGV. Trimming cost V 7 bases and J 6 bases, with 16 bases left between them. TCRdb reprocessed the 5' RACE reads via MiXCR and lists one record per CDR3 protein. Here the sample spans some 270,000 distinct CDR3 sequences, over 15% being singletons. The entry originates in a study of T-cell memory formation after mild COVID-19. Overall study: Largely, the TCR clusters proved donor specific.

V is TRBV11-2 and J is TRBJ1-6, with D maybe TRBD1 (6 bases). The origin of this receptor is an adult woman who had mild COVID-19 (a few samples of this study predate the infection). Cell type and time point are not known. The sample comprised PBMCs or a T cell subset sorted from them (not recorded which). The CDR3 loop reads CASTVSTGTNSPLHF. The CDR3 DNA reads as TGTGCCAGCACCGTCTCTACAGGGACTAATTCACCCCTCCACTTT. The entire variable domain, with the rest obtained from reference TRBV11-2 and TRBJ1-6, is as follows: EAGVAQSPRYKIIEKRQSVAFWCNPISGHATLYWYQQILGQGPKLLIQFQNNGVVDDSQLPKDRFSAERLKGVDSTLKIQPAKLEDSAVYLCASTVSTGTNSPLHFGNGTRLTVT.